Listed here are 21 T cell receptor beta chains from one sample, sequenced in a study of T cell responses to AZD1222 COVID-19 vaccine. Clones were sequenced by immunoSEQ multiplex PCR, and TCRdb holds only the in-frame ones, with some missing. The table includes about 26,000 clones, about nine tenths detected once. Sequenced here: peripheral blood, sampled 28 days after the second AZD1222 dose. These receptors all come from an adult who received the AZD1222 COVID-19 vaccine.

V usage is TRBV4-3 and J usage is TRBJ1-1, with D possibly TRBD1 on 5 matching bases. From germline, CDR1 is LGHNA and CDR2 YSLEER. The CDR3 has 13 residues. The V gene lost 4 bases and the J gene lost 3 bases, with 9 bases spanning the gap. CDR3 sequence (DNA): TGCGCCAGCAGCCCTCGACAGTACACTGAAGCTTTCTTT. Translated, it gives CASSPRQYTEAFF.

The V and J genes are TRBV9 and TRBJ2-1; 7 nucleotides match TRBD1. The germline V gene encodes CDR1 SGDLS and CDR2 YYNGEE. V shed 2 bases, J shed 5 bases, and the junction held 7 bases outside the gene matches. The CDR3 consists of 15 residues. CDR3 sequence: CASSVVGQQNNEQFF. The CDR3 DNA reads as TGTGCCAGCAGCGTGGTGGGACAGCAAAACAATGAGCAGTTCTTC. Variable domain in full (rest from reference TRBV9 and TRBJ2-1): DSGVTQTPKHLITATGQRVTLRCSPRSGDLSVYWYQQSLDQGLQFLIQYYNGEERAKGNILERFSAQQFPDLHSELNLSSLELGDSALYFCASSVVGQQNNEQFFGPGTRLTVL.

The gene calls are TRBV7-8 and TRBJ1-4, with D possibly matching TRBD1 (6 bases). CDR1 SGHVS and CDR2 FQNEAQ come from the germline V gene. The V gene lost 1 base and the J gene lost 8 bases, with 11 bases spanning the gap. The CDR3 runs 14 residues. The CDR3 reads CASSLGGGREKLFF. In DNA, the CDR3 is TGTGCCAGCAGCTTAGGTGGGGGGCGGGAAAAACTGTTTTTT.

V is TRBV4-3 and J is TRBJ1-4; 7 bases map to TRBD1. V trimming: 0 bases; J trimming: 8 bases; junction bases outside the gene matches: 9. Germline lookup yields CDR1 LGHNA and CDR2 YSLEER. The CDR3 is 16 amino acids. CDR3: CASSQDRYRGGEKLFF. The CDR3, as DNA: TGCGCCAGCAGCCAAGATCGTTACAGGGGAGGCGAAAAACTGTTTTTT.

The genes are TRBV19 and TRBJ1-1, with D possibly being TRBD1 (6 bases). The CDR3 contains 13 residues. Deletions cut 7 bases from V and 6 bases from J, with 15 bases between. Germline CDR1 is LNHDA and CDR2 is SQIVND (reference sequence). CDR3 sequence (DNA): TGTGCCAGTATCCAAGGGGGGTTACCTGAAGCTTTCTTT. Encoded protein: CASIQGGLPEAFF.

The gene calls are TRBV24-1 and TRBJ2-5; 8 bases are a match to TRBD2. The CDR3 is made up of 16 amino acids. Per germline, CDR1 KGHDR and CDR2 SFDVKD. The ends lost 4 bases at V and 2 bases at J; junction bases unmatched: 8. CDR3 DNA: TGTGCCACCAGTGACCCCGGAGAGCGGGGGCAAGAGACCCAGTACTTC. As protein: CATSDPGERGQETQYF.

The chain combines TRBV20-1 with TRBJ2-1, with 10 bases aligning to TRBD1. This CDR3 region has 15 residues. With 3 bases clipped from V and 6 bases from J, the junction kept 8 bases outside the gene matches. CDR1 is DFQATT, CDR2 SNEGSKA, per germline (reference sequence). Here the CDR3 DNA reads TGCAGTGCTAGTAACAGACAGGGGGCGAGCAATGAGCAGTTCTTC. Its protein is CSASNRQGASNEQFF.

This clone was found a few times. In DNA, the CDR3 is TGTGCCAGCAGCTTAGGCCAGGGCTCCGGCTACACCTTC. Encoded protein: CASSLGQGSGYTF. V usage is TRBV11-2 and J usage is TRBJ1-2; TRBD1 might be the D (5 bases). V was cut by 1 base and J by 8 bases, with 11 bases left in between. The CDR3 spans 13 residues. Germline V gene sequence: CDR1 SGHAT, CDR2 FQNNGV.

J is TRBJ2-7 and V is TRBV7-6, with 10 bases that match TRBD1. The length of the CDR3 is 13 residues. V lost 5 bases, J lost 4 bases, and 2 bases stayed unmatched. Germline CDR1 SGHVS, CDR2 FNYEAQ. DNA for the CDR3: TGTGCCAGCAGCCGGGACAGGGGTTACGAGCAGTACTTC. It is translated as CASSRDRGYEQYF.

J is TRBJ2-5 and V is TRBV9, with D perhaps TRBD1 (5 bases). CDR3 length equals 16 residues. The V end was cut by 3 bases, the J end by 0 bases, with 15 bases between. Germline V lookup: CDR1 SGDLS, CDR2 YYNGEE. For the CDR3, the DNA is TGTGCCAGCAGCGGAATTGGGGCCATTAACCAAGAGACCCAGTACTTC. Amino acids: CASSGIGAINQETQYF. The full variable domain, rest sourced from reference TRBV9 and TRBJ2-5, is DSGVTQTPKHLITATGQRVTLRCSPRSGDLSVYWYQQSLDQGLQFLIQYYNGEERAKGNILERFSAQQFPDLHSELNLSSLELGDSALYFCASSGIGAINQETQYFGPGTRLLVL.

J is TRBJ1-4 and V is TRBV23-1, with TRBD1 matching over 9 bases. TRBV23-1 qualifies as an ORF whose function is uncertain. There are 16 residues in the CDR3. V trimming: 5 bases; J trimming: 7 bases; junction bases outside the gene matches: 11. The CDR3 is CASSGETDRGGEKLFF. The CDR3 DNA reads TGCGCCAGCAGTGGGGAGACAGACAGGGGGGGTGAAAAACTGTTTTTT.

V gene TRBV5-6 combines with J gene TRBJ1-1, with 7 bases lining up with TRBD1. From germline, CDR1 is SGHDT and CDR2 YYEEEE. V was pared by 4 bases and J by 4 bases, with 7 bases of the junction left unmatched. CDR3 length: 14 amino acids. This chain's CDR3 is CASSPTGRVTEAFF. As DNA, the CDR3 is TGTGCCAGCAGCCCGACAGGGAGGGTCACTGAAGCTTTCTTT.

The J gene is TRBJ1-4, the V gene TRBV15, with TRBD1 as a possible D gene (6 bases). V gave up 3 bases and J gave up 3 bases, with 11 bases separating them. The CDR3 is 15 amino acids. Germline V CDR1 and CDR2: LNHNV, YYDKDF (reference sequence). The CDR3 coding sequence is TGTGCCACCAGCAGGCGCGCAGGGGCTAATGAAAAACTGTTTTTT. Protein sequence: CATSRRAGANEKLFF.

The V call is TRBV2, the J call TRBJ2-5, with D perhaps assigned TRBD1 or TRBD2 (5 bases each). Trimming left V 3 bases short and J 6 bases short, with 11 bases between. CDR3 length equals 13 residues. Germline V CDR1 and CDR2: SNHLY, FYNNEI. In DNA, the CDR3 is TGTGCCAGCAGTGAGTCGCAGGGACAGACCCAGTACTTC. Translating it yields CASSESQGQTQYF.

The gene calls are TRBV7-9 and TRBJ2-7, with D perhaps given as TRBD1 or TRBD2 (5 bases each). Per the germline V gene, CDR1 is SEHNR and CDR2 is FQNEAQ (reference sequence). Between the trimmed V and J ends, which lost 0 bases and 9 bases, there was a span of 9 bases. The length of the CDR3 is 12 residues. The CDR3 protein is CASSLASGGQYF. The CDR3, as DNA: TGTGCCAGCAGCTTAGCGTCTGGGGGGCAGTACTTC. The full variable domain, its missing parts supplied by reference TRBV7-9 and TRBJ2-7, is DTGVSQNPRHKITKRGQNVTFRCDPISEHNRLYWYRQTLGQGPEFLTYFQNEAQLEKSRLLSDRFSAERPKGSFSTLEIQRTEQGDSAMYLCASSLASGGQYFGPGTRLTVT.

This clone appeared a few times. The junction departs from the called germline gene at one end, perhaps through a read error. This chain joins TRBV9 and TRBJ2-7, with 10 nucleotides matching TRBD2. From germline, CDR1 is SGDLS and CDR2 YYNGEE. CDR3 length: 16 amino acids. CDR3 protein: CASSLTGTSASHEQYF. DNA for the CDR3: TGTGCCAGCAGCTTAACCGGGACTAGCGCCTCCCACGAGCAGTACTTC.

The V call is TRBV7-8, the J call TRBJ1-1, with a possible D match to TRBD1 (5 bases). The V end lost 5 bases, the J end lost 7 bases, and 11 bases lay between the germline ends. Germline lookup yields CDR1 SGHVS and CDR2 FQNEAQ. The CDR3 spans 12 residues. In DNA form, the CDR3 reads TGTGCCAGCAGCCCCGACAGTGATGAAGCTTTCTTT. Its protein product is CASSPDSDEAFF.

This clone was seen more than once but under ten times. V usage is TRBV12-3 or TRBV12-4 and J usage is TRBJ1-1; 7 positions match TRBD1. V dropped 4 bases and J dropped 5; count of bases not matched to a gene: 4. This CDR3 region has 13 residues. CDR3 protein: CASSSQQGTEAFF. The CDR3, as DNA: TGTGCCAGCAGTTCCCAACAGGGGACTGAAGCTTTCTTT.

The CDR3 sequence: CASSLSGNEQFF. The CDR3 region has the DNA TGTGCCAGCAGCTTATCTGGAAATGAGCAGTTCTTC. The chain couples TRBV7-3 to TRBJ2-1; no definite D call. The CDR3 sequence is 12 residues long. V was pared by 2 bases and J by 7 bases, with 6 bases between. The germline gives CDR1 SGHTA, CDR2 FQGTGA.

This chain links TRBV20-1 with TRBJ1-1; no definite D call. Germline V gene sequence: CDR1 DFQATT, CDR2 SNEGSKA (reference sequence). V dropped 2 bases and J dropped 1 base, with 2 bases sitting between them. The CDR3 is 11 amino acids. The CDR3 protein is CSARPNTEAFF. DNA for the CDR3: TGCAGTGCTAGACCGAACACTGAAGCTTTCTTT.

The J gene is TRBJ2-5, the V gene TRBV6-2 or TRBV6-3; 13 bases agree with TRBD2. The V gene's germline CDR1 is MNHEY and CDR2 SVGEGT. V trimming: 5 bases; J trimming: 5 bases; junction bases outside the gene matches: 5. The CDR3 loop spans 15 amino acids. The CDR3 bases are TGTGCCAGCAGTACTGGGACTAGCGGGGTTGAGACCCAGTACTTC. Translating it yields CASSTGTSGVETQYF.